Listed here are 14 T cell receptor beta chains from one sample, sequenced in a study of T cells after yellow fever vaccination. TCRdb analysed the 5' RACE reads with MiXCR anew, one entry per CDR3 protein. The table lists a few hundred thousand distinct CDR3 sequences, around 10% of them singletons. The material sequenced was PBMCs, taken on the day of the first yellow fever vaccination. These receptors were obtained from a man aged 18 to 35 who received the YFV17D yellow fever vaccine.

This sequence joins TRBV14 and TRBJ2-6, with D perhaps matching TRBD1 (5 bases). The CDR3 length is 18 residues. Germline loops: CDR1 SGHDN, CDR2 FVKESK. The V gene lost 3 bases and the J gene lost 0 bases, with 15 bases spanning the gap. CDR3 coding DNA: TGTGCCAGCAGCCAGCAAGGGGCCCGCTCCTCTGGGGCCAACGTCCTGACTTTC. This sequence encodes CASSQQGARSSGANVLTF.

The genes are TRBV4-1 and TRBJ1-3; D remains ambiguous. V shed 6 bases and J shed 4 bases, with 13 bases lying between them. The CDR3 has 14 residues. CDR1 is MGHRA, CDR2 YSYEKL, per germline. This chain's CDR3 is CASRPQAVGNTIYF. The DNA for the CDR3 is TGCGCCAGCAGGCCTCAGGCGGTAGGAAACACCATATATTTT.

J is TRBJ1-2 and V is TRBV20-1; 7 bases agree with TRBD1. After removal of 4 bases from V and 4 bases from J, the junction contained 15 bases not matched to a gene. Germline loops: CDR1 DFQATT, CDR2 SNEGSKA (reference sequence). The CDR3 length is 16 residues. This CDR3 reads CSAIFPGGQWGYGYTF. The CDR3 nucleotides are TGCAGTGCTATCTTCCCGGGGGGACAGTGGGGCTATGGCTACACCTTC.

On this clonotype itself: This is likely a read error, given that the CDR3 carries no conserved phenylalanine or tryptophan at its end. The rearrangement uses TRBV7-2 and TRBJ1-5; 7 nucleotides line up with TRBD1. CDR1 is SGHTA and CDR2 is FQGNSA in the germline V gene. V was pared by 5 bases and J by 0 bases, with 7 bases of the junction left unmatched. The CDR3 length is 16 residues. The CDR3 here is CASSPQTGYSNQPQHS. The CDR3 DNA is TGTGCCAGCAGCCCTCAGACAGGGTATAGCAATCAGCCCCAGCATTCT.

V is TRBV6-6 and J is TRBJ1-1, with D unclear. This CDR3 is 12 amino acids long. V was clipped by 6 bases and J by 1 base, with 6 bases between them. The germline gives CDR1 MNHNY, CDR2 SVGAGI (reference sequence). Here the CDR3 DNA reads TGTGCCAGCAGGGAGTCGAACACTGAAGCTTTCTTT. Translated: CASRESNTEAFF.

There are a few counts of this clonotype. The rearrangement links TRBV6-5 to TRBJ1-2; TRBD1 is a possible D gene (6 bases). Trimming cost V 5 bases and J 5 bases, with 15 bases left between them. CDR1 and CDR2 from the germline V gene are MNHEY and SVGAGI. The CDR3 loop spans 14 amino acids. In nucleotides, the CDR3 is TGTGCCAGCAGTCTACAGGGAACCGATTATGGCTACACCTTC. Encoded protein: CASSLQGTDYGYTF.

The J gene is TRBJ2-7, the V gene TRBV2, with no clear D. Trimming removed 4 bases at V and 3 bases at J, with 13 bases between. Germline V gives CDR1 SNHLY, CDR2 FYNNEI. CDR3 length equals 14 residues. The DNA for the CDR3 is TGTGCCAGCAGTGCCTCAGGACCAAGCTACGAGCAGTACGTC. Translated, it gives CASSASGPSYEQYV.

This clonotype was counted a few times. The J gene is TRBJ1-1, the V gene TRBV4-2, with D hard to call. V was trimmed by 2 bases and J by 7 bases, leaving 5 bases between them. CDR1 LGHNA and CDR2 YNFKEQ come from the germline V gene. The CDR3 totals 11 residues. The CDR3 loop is CASSQTSEAFF. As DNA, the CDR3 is TGTGCCAGCAGCCAAACAAGTGAAGCTTTCTTT.

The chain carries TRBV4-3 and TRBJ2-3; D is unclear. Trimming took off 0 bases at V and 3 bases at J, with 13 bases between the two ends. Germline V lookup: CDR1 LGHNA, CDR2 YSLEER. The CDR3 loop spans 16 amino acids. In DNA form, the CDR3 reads TGCGCCAGCAGCCAAGATAGCCTTCTAGGGACAGATACGCAGTATTTT. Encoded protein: CASSQDSLLGTDTQYF.

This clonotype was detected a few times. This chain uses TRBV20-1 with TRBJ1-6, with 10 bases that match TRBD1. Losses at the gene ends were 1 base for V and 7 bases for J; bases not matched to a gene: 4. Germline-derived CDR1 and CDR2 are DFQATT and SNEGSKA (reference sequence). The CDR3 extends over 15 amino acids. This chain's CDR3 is CSARARGQGNSPLHF. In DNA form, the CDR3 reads TGCAGTGCTAGAGCTAGGGGACAGGGGAATTCACCCCTCCACTTT.

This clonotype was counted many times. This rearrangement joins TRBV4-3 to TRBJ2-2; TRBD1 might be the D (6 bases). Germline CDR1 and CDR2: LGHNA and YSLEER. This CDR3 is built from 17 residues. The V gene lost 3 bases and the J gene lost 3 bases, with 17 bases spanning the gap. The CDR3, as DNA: TGCGCCAGCAGCCAGTGGGGGCACAGGGACGACACCGGGGAGCTGTTTTTT. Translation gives CASSQWGHRDDTGELFF.

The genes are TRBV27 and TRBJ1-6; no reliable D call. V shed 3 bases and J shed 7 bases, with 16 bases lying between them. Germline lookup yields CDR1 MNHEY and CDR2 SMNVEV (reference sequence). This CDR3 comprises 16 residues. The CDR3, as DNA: TGTGCCAGCAGTTTTCGGGCCGTCGATTGGAATTCACCCCTCCACTTT. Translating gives CASSFRAVDWNSPLHF.

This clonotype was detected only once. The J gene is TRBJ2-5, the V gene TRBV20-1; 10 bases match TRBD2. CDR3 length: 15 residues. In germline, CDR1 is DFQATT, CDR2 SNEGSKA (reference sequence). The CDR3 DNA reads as TGCGGCACGGCGACCAGCGGGGGGGCCTGGGAGACCCAGTACTTC. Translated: CGTATSGGAWETQYF.

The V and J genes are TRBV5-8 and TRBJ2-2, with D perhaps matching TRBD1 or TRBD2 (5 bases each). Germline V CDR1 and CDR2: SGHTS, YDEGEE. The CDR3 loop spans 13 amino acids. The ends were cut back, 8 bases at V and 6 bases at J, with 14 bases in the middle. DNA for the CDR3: TGTGCCAGGGGCTTGGGGGTCCCCGGGGAGCTGTTTTTT. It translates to CARGLGVPGELFF. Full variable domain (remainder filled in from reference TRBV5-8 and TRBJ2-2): EAGVTQSPTHLIKTRGQQATLRCSPISGHTSVYWYQQALGLGLQFLLWYDEGEERNRGNFPPRFSGRQFPNYSSELNVNALELEDSALYLCARGLGVPGELFFGEGSRLTVL.